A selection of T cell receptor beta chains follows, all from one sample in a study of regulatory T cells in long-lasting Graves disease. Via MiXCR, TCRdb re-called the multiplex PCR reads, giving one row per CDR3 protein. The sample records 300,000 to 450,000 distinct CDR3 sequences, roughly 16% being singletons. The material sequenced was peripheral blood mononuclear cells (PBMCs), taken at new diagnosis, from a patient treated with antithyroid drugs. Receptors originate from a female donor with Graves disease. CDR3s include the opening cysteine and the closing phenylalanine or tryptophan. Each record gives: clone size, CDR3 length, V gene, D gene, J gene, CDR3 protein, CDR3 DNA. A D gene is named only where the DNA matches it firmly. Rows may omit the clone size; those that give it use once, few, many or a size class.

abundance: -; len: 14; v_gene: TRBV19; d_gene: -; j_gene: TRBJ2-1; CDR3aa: CASSDMSSYNEQFF; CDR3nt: TGTGCCAGTTCGGACATGAGCTCCTACAATGAGCAGTTCTTC
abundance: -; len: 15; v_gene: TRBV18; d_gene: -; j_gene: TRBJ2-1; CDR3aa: CASSPIANSYNEQFF; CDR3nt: TGTGCCAGCTCCCCTATAGCGAACTCCTACAATGAGCAGTTCTTC
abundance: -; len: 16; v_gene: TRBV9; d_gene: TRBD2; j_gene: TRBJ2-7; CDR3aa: CASSASRGSGRYERYF; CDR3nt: TGTGCCAGCAGCGCCTCCCGGGGTAGCGGGAGATACGAGCGGTATTTC
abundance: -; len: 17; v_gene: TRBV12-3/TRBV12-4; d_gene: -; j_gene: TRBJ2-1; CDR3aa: CASSFPPLGGPPNEQFF; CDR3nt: TGTGCCAGCAGTTTTCCCCCTTTGGGCGGGCCTCCCAATGAGCAGTTCTTC
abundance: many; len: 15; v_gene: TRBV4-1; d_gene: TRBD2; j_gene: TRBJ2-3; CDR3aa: CASSQGSGGGDTQYF; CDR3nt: TGCGCCAGCAGCCAAGGAAGCGGGGGCGGAGATACGCAGTATTTT
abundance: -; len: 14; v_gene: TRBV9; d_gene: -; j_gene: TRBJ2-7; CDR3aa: CASSVFGGSYEQYF; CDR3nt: TGTGCCAGCAGCGTCTTTGGGGGCTCCTACGAGCAGTACTTC
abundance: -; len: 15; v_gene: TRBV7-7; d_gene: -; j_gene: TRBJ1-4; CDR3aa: CASSPGIGLNEKLFF; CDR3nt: TGTGCTAGCAGCCCCGGTATAGGACTGAATGAAAAACTGTTTTTT
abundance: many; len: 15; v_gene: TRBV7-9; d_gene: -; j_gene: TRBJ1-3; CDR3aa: CASSLGQSSGNTIYF; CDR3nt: TGTGCCAGCAGTTTAGGACAGAGCTCTGGAAACACCATATATTTT
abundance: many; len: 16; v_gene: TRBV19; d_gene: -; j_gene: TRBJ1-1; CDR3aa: CASSRKGPLLGSEAFF; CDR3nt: TGTGCCAGTAGCCGCAAGGGGCCTCTGTTAGGGTCTGAAGCTTTCTTT
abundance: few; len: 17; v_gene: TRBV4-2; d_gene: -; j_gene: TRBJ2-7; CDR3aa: CASSLYDGQSSPYEQYF; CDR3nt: TGTGCCAGCAGCCTGTATGACGGACAGAGCAGCCCCTACGAGCAGTACTTC
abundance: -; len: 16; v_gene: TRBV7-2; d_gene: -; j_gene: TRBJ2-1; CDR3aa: CASSLAPYYLYNEQFF; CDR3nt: TGTGCCAGCAGCTTAGCTCCGTACTATCTTTACAATGAGCAGTTCTTC
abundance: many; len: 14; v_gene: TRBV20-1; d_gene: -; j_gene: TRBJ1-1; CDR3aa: CSAREGSGNTEAFF; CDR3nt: TGCAGTGCTAGAGAAGGGTCCGGGAACACTGAAGCTTTCTTT
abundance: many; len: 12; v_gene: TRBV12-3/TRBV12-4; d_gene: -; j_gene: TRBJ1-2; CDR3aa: CASSLSVVGYTF; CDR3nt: TGTGCCTCAAGCCTAAGCGTAGTCGGCTACACCTTC
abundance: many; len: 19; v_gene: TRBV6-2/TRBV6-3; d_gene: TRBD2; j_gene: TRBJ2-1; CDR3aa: CASTDGLAGPESSYNGQFF; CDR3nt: TGTGCCAGCACCGACGGACTAGCGGGACCCGAGAGCTCCTACAATGGGCAGTTCTTC
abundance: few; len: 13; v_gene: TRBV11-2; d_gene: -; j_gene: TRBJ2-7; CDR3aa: CASSWETVREQYF; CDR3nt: TGTGCCAGCAGCTGGGAGACGGTTCGCGAGCAGTACTTC
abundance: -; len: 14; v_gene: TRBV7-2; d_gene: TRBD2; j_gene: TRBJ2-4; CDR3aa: CASSRSGGGGARYF; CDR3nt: TGTGCCAGCAGCCGATCGGGGGGGGGCGGGGCTCGGTACTTC
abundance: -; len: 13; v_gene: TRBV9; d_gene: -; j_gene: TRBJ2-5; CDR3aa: CASSVVPEETQYF; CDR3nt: TGTGCCAGCAGCGTAGTTCCGGAAGAGACCCAGTACTTC
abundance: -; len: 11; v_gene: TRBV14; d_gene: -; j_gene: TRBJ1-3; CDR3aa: CASSQDDTIYF; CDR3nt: TGTGCCAGCAGCCAAGATGACACCATATATTTT